This T cell receptor beta chain stems from a study of CXCR3-negative and CXCR3-positive naive CD8 T cells (dated 2019 in TCRdb). Study-wide context: In total, roughly 140 million TRB reads were obtained, which works out to roughly 1.5 +/- 0.3 million reads per library. Diversity and physicochemical repertoire analyses were performed on 11 donors pooled from two independent experiments. TRBV-TRBJ cluster analysis included naive subsets from a handful of donors and memory cells from 3 donors. General study outcomes and caveats: CXCR3 expression partially decreased after cryopreservation, so most assays used freshly isolated PBMCs. Comparably high repertoire diversity was found in both naive subsets, whereas much lower repertoire diversity was found in memory CD8+ T cells. Naive CXCR3-negative and CXCR3-positive cells from the same donor showed similar TRBV-TRBJ usage, whereas memory cells showed distinct patterns. Compared with CXCR3-negative naive cells, CXCR3-positive naive cells had TRB CDR3s with higher hydrophobicity (lower Kidera factor 4), lower energy, and higher strength and volume indices. Because surface CD5, which is linked to self-reactivity in mice, was comparable between the naive subsets, TCR interaction strength was also inferred from the physicochemical properties of TRB CDR3s.

Details on this clonotype: This receptor's antigen is unknown.

Each CD8+ T cell subset was flow-sorted in triplicate, and 300,000 or so cells per subset were placed directly into RLT lysis buffer. To exclude memory contaminants, naive CD8+ T cells were stringently defined as CD45RO-CCR7+CD27+CD95-. Peripheral blood mononuclear cells were isolated from buffy coats using standard density gradient centrifugation. A FACSAria III was used to flow-sort naive CD8+ T cells into CXCR3-negative and CXCR3-positive populations. An RNeasy Mini Kit was used to extract total RNA from the sorted cells. The CDR3 goes from the cysteine to the phenylalanine over 14 residues. The nucleotide record is missing. Based on the germline V gene, the CDR1 and CDR2 sequences are SGHTA and FQGTGA. Sequenced using a NextSeq 550. The Human TCR Profiling Kit (MiLaboratory) was used to make UMI-labeled 5' RACE TRB cDNA libraries. cDNA synthesis used the entire amount of extracted RNA, and PCR amplification then used the entire amount of cDNA produced. Libraries were prepared in parallel using an identical number of PCR cycles. The original methods were these. About 50,000 +/- 10,000 unique UMI-labeled TRB cDNA molecules per library were extracted with MIGEC and MiXCR, with at least two reads per UMI required. An average of 40,000 +/- 10,000 functional in-frame TRB CDR3 nucleotide clonotypes without stop codons was found per library. After downsampling to 5000 UMI-labeled TRB molecules per sample, diversity metrics such as normalized Shannon-Wiener and Chao1 were calculated in VDJtools. VDJtools computed clonotype-size-weighted physicochemical properties of the central five CDR3 residues: interaction energy, strength, volume and Kidera factor 4. Through TCRdb reprocessing, the reads give one entry per CDR3 protein sequence; DNA is omitted. TCRdb, not the authors, supplied the V and J calls. This sample's clone table shows approximately 120,000 distinct CDR3 sequences. The ten largest account for about 0.34% of the sample.

The sample comprised naive CXCR3+ CD8+ T cells from blood. In the paper's terms, the cell subset or site label means: CD45RO-CCR7+CD27+CD95- naive CD8+ T cells expressing CXCR3 (TNR3+). The chain links TRBV7-3 with TRBJ1-5. The clonotype was recovered from a human donor in good health. Some clones in this sample may be carry-over from other donors' samples. The CDR3 in this case is CASTRGISNQPQHF. This CDR3, with the reference TRBV7-3 and TRBJ1-5 proteins standing in past its ends, gives the full variable domain GAGVSQTPSNKVTEKGKYVELRCDPISGHTALYWYRQSLGQGPEFLIYFQGTGAADDSGLPNDRFFAVRPEGSVSTLKIQRTERGDSAVYLCASTRGISNQPQHFGDGTRLSIL.